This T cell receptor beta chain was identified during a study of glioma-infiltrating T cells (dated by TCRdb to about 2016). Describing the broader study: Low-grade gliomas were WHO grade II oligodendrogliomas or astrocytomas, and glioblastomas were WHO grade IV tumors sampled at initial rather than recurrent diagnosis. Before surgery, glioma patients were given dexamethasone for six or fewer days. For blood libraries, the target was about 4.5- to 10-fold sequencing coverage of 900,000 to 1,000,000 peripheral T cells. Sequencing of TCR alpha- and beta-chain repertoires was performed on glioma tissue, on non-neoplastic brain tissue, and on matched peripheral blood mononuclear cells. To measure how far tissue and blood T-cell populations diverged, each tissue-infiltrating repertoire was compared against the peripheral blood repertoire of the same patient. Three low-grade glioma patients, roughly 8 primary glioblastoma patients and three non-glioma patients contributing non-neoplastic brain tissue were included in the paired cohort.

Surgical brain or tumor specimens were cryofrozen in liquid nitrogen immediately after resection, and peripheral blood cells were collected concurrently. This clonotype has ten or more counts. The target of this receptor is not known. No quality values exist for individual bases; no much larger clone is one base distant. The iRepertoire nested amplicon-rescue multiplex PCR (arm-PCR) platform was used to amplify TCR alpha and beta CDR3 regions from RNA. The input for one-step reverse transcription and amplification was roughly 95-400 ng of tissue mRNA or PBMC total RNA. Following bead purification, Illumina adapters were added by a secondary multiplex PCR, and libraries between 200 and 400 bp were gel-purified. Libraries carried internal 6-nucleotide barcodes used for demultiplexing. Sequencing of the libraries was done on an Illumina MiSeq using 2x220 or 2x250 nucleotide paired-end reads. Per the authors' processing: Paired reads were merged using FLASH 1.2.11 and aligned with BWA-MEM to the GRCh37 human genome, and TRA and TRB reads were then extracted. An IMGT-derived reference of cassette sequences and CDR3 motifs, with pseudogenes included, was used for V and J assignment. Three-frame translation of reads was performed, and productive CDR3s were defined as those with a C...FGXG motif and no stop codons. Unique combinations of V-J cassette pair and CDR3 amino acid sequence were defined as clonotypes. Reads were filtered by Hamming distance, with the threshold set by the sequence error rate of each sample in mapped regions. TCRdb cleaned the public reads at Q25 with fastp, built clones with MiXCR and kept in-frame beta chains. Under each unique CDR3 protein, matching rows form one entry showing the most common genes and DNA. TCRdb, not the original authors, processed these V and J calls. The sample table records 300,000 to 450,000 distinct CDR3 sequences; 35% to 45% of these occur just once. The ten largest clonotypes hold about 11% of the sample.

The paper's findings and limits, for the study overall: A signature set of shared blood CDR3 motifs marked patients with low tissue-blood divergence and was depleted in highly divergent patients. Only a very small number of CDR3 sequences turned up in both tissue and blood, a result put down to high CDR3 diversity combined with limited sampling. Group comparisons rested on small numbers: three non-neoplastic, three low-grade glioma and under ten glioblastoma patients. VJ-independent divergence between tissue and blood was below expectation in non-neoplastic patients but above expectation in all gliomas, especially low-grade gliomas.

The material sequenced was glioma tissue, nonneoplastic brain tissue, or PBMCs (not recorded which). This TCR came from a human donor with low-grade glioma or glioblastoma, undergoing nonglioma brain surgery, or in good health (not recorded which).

CDR3 sequence: CASSPGGGGLVKGYTF. Read as DNA, the sequence is TGTGCCAGCAGCCCAGGAGGAGGAGGGCTGGTGAAAGGCTACACCTTC. The rearrangement joined TRBV7-2 to TRBJ1-2, with no confidently assigned D gene. V and J lose 5 bases and 8 bases, and a span of 24 bases separates them. The germline V gene supplies CDR1 SGHTA and CDR2 FQGNSA. Measured from the cysteine to the phenylalanine, the CDR3 is 16 residues long. The read is trimmed to its CDR3 DNA, 48 bases read in frame from base 1.